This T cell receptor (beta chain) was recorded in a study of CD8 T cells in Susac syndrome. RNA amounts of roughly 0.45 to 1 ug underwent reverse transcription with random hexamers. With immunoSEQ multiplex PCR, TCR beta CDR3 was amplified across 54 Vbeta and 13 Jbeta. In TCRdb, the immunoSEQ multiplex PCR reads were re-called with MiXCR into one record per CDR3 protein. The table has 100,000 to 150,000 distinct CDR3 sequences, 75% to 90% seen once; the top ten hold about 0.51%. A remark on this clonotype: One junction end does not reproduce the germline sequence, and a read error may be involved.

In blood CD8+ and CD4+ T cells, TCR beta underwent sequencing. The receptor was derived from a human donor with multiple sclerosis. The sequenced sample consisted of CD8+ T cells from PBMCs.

The CDR3 sequence: CSAREAQRERYNEQFF. CDR3 DNA sequence: TGCAGTGCTCGAGAGGCCCAGCGGGAAAGATACAATGAGCAGTTCTTC. The genes are TRBV20-1 and TRBJ2-1; TRBD2 matches at 7 bases. From germline, CDR1 is DFQATT and CDR2 SNEGSKA (reference sequence). This CDR3 spans 16 amino acids.